The 23 T cell receptor beta chains given below trace back to one sample, sequenced in a study of control samples from healthy donors and cancer patients. Sequencing was performed with immunoSEQ multiplex PCR; in TCRdb, only in-frame clones are kept and a portion is missing. The sample shows roughly 100,000 clones, about 80% of them seen only once. The specimen sequenced was blood. These receptors originate from a woman aged 45-65 years in good health.

The genes are TRBV4-3 and TRBJ2-7, with D possibly called TRBD1 or TRBD2 (5 bases each). The CDR3 contains 14 residues. CDR1 and CDR2 from the germline V gene are LGHNA and YSLEER. Trimming removed 5 bases from V and 2 bases from J, with 13 bases in between. CDR3 in amino acids: CASSTGTQAYEQYF. The CDR3 nucleotides are TGCGCCAGCAGCACCGGGACCCAAGCCTACGAGCAGTACTTC.

This chain uses TRBV15 with TRBJ1-5; weak D call: TRBD1 (6 bases). CDR3 size: 18 residues. Deletions cut 3 bases from V and 3 bases from J, with 21 bases between. Germline V CDR1 and CDR2: LNHNV, YYDKDF (reference sequence). The CDR3 bases are TGTGCCACCAGCAGCACCCTTGGGGGGCAGGGGCTCAATCAGCCCCAGCATTTT. Encoded protein: CATSSTLGGQGLNQPQHF.

The gene calls are TRBV19 and TRBJ1-5, with TRBD1 matching over 10 bases. V gave up 5 bases and J gave up 2 bases; unmatched junction bases: 15. The CDR3 covers 19 residues. CDR1 is LNHDA, CDR2 SQIVND, per germline (reference sequence). The CDR3 DNA reads TGTGCCAGTAGTCTCTCCTCCGGGACAGGGGTTCTTCGCAATCAGCCCCAGCATTTT. Translated, it gives CASSLSSGTGVLRNQPQHF.

The J gene is TRBJ2-3, the V gene TRBV11-3; TRBD1 agrees at 8 bases. Germline V lookup: CDR1 SGHNT, CDR2 YENEEA. This CDR3 comprises 15 residues. The V gene end was trimmed by 0 bases and the J gene end by 6 bases; junction bases not matched to a gene: 5. The CDR3 reads CASSLDRQGADTQYF. The CDR3 bases are TGTGCCAGCAGCTTAGATCGGCAGGGGGCGGATACGCAGTATTTT.

The sample holds one count of this clone. The CDR3 nucleotides are TGTGCCAGCAGCTTAGAGCTCCAGGAAGCTTTCTTT. Protein sequence: CASSLELQEAFF. J is TRBJ1-1 and V is TRBV7-9; D call uncertain. Trimming cost V 1 base and J 8 bases, with 8 bases left between them. CDR3 size: 12 residues. The germline gives CDR1 SEHNR, CDR2 FQNEAQ (reference sequence).

The J gene is TRBJ1-5, the V gene TRBV7-8; 7 bases are a match to TRBD1. Germline V gene lookup returns CDR1 SGHVS and CDR2 FQNEAQ. The CDR3 extends over 17 amino acids. Germline trimming cut 1 base from V and 2 bases from J; bases unmatched to any gene: 8. CDR3 nucleotide sequence: TGTGCCAGCAGCTTAGACAAGACAGGGTATGGCAATCAGCCCCAGCATTTT. Translating gives CASSLDKTGYGNQPQHF.

A single count supports this clone. The junction departs from germline at one end; a sequencing error may be responsible. CDR3 sequence: CASSRGYNQQFF. CDR3 nucleotide sequence: TGTGCCAGCAGCCGGGGTTACAATCAGCAGTTCTTC. The gene calls are TRBV11-2 and TRBJ2-1; a possible D gene is TRBD2 (5 bases). From germline, CDR1 is SGHAT and CDR2 FQNNGV. CDR3 length equals 12 residues.

The chain links TRBV4-2 to TRBJ2-1; 11 bases map to TRBD2. After removal of 1 base from V and 6 bases from J, the junction contained 5 bases not matched to a gene. This CDR3 region has 16 residues. Looked up from germline, CDR1 is LGHNA and CDR2 is YNFKEQ. The CDR3 region is CASSQAFSGRVNEQFF. The CDR3 region has the DNA TGTGCCAGCAGCCAAGCATTTAGCGGGAGGGTCAATGAGCAGTTCTTC.

This clone showed up just a few times. The rearrangement links TRBV9 to TRBJ1-6, with D possibly TRBD1 on 6 matching bases. Germline V gene sequence: CDR1 SGDLS, CDR2 YYNGEE. V was pared by 3 bases and J by 7 bases, with 8 bases between. The CDR3 contains 13 residues. CDR3 bases: TGTGCCAGCAGCGAACAGGGAAATTCACCCCTCCACTTT. The encoded protein is CASSEQGNSPLHF.

The rearrangement joins TRBV11-3 to TRBJ2-5; 10 bases line up with TRBD2. V was pared by 5 bases and J by 4 bases, with 13 bases of the junction left unmatched. Germline CDR1 is SGHNT and CDR2 is YENEEA. The CDR3 runs to 17 residues. CDR3 in amino acids: CASSPNAAGGDVETQYF. CDR3 in DNA: TGTGCCAGCAGCCCCAACGCAGCGGGAGGGGATGTAGAGACCCAGTACTTC. The complete variable domain, with remaining parts taken from reference TRBV11-3 and TRBJ2-5, reads EAGVVQSPRYKIIEKKQPVAFWCNPISGHNTLYWYLQNLGQGPELLIRYENEEAVDDSQLPKDRFSAERLKGVDSTLKIQPAELGDSAVYLCASSPNAAGGDVETQYFGPGTRLLVL.

The chain employs TRBV9 and TRBJ2-7; TRBD1 might be the D (6 bases). Per germline, CDR1 SGDLS and CDR2 YYNGEE. The V and J ends lost 3 bases and 7 bases respectively, with 17 bases between them. CDR3 size: 14 residues. The CDR3 is CASSAGTRNIEQYF. The CDR3, as DNA: TGTGCCAGCAGCGCCGGGACAAGAAATATAGAGCAGTACTTC.

The rearrangement joins TRBV23-1 to TRBJ1-2, with 7 bases matching TRBD1. TRBV23-1 is recorded as an ORF, its role being uncertain. The CDR3 runs to 17 residues. V lost 0 bases, J lost 5 bases, and 12 bases stayed unmatched. CDR3 DNA sequence: TGCGCCAGCAGTCAATCCGGCCCCCAGGGACAGACATATGGCTACACCTTC. It is translated as CASSQSGPQGQTYGYTF.

The chain carries TRBV7-2 and TRBJ2-3; 7 nucleotides line up with TRBD2. CDR3 length: 15 amino acids. Germline V CDR1 and CDR2: SGHTA, FQGNSA. V shed 2 bases, J shed 4 bases, and the junction held 6 bases outside the gene matches. CDR3 residues: CASSLLAGVADTQYF. For the CDR3, the DNA is TGTGCCAGCAGCTTATTGGCGGGAGTAGCAGATACGCAGTATTTT. Full variable domain (remainder filled in from reference TRBV7-2 and TRBJ2-3): GAGVSQSPSNKVTEKGKDVELRCDPISGHTALYWYRQSLGQGLEFLIYFQGNSAPDKSGLPSDRFSAERTGGSVSTLTIQRTQQEDSAVYLCASSLLAGVADTQYFGPGTRLTVL.

The chain employs TRBV5-1 and TRBJ1-3; D is undetermined. CDR3 length: 14 residues. Germline V gene data show CDR1 as SGHRS and CDR2 as YFSETQ. Deletions cut 0 bases from V and 0 bases from J, with 4 bases between. The CDR3 loop reads CASSLVDSGNTIYF. The DNA of the CDR3 is TGCGCCAGCAGCTTGGTGGACTCTGGAAACACCATATATTTT.

This chain joins TRBV2 and TRBJ2-7; D perhaps matches TRBD2 (6 bases). The CDR3 totals 14 residues. CDR1 and CDR2 from the germline V gene are SNHLY and FYNNEI. Between the trimmed V and J ends, which lost 8 bases and 0 bases, there was a span of 14 bases. CDR3 DNA sequence: TGTGCCAGCCTCCCCCGGGAGTACTCCTACGAGCAGTACTTC. It is translated as CASLPREYSYEQYF.

This clone has a handful of counts. V and J are TRBV4-1 and TRBJ2-7, with 7 bases lining up with TRBD1. With V trimmed by 4 bases and J by 3 bases, 9 bases remained unmatched. The germline V gene has CDR1 MGHRA and CDR2 YSYEKL. This CDR3 has 15 residues. In DNA form, the CDR3 reads TGCGCCAGCAGCCCGTCCCGGACAGGTCTCTACGAGCAGTACTTC. Its protein is CASSPSRTGLYEQYF.

The chain is built from TRBV11-3 and TRBJ2-4, with D perhaps given as TRBD1 or TRBD2 (5 bases each). The CDR3 covers 16 residues. With 4 bases removed from V and 3 bases from J, the gap between germline ends came to 16 bases. CDR1 is SGHNT and CDR2 is YENEEA in the germline V gene. CDR3 protein: CASSSSHGAGKNIQYF. CDR3 in DNA: TGTGCCAGCAGCTCCTCGCACGGGGCTGGCAAAAACATTCAGTACTTC. Full variable domain (remainder filled in from reference TRBV11-3 and TRBJ2-4): EAGVVQSPRYKIIEKKQPVAFWCNPISGHNTLYWYLQNLGQGPELLIRYENEEAVDDSQLPKDRFSAERLKGVDSTLKIQPAELGDSAVYLCASSSSHGAGKNIQYFGAGTRLSVL.

Only a few counts were recorded for this clone. Here the CDR3 DNA reads TGTGCCAGCAGCCTTAGGGATGGGGAGCAGTTCTTC. This gives the protein CASSLRDGEQFF. V is TRBV9 and J is TRBJ2-1; D unclear. The germline V and J ends were trimmed by 4 bases and 10 bases, with 12 bases remaining between them. The CDR3 extends over 12 amino acids. CDR1 SGDLS and CDR2 YYNGEE come from the germline V gene.

The chain is built from TRBV6-5 and TRBJ1-6; D is undetermined. Germline loops: CDR1 MNHEY, CDR2 SVGAGI. This CDR3 has 14 amino acids. The germline V and J ends were trimmed by 10 bases and 4 bases, with 14 bases remaining between them. The CDR3 here is CATAARAYNSPLHF. The CDR3 nucleotides are TGTGCCACGGCTGCCCGGGCATATAATTCACCCCTCCACTTT.

The rearrangement uses TRBV6-4 and TRBJ2-3, with D perhaps matching TRBD2 (7 bases). Germline lookup yields CDR1 MRHNA and CDR2 SNTAGT. This CDR3 region has 14 residues. V lost 3 bases to trimming and J lost 2 bases, with 9 bases between them. CDR3 bases: TGTGCCAGCAGTGAGGGGGGGGCCACAGATACGCAGTATTTT. Protein product: CASSEGGATDTQYF.

V gene TRBV6-5 combines with J gene TRBJ1-5; 7 bases fit TRBD1. J gave up 5 bases and V 6 bases, and 7 bases lay outside the gene matches. The germline V gene encodes CDR1 MNHEY and CDR2 SVGAGI. The CDR3 has 14 amino acids. CDR3 DNA: TGTGCCAGCAGCGCCAGGGGGTGGCATCAGCCCCAGCATTTT. Its protein product is CASSARGWHQPQHF.

The gene calls are TRBV19 and TRBJ1-1; possibly TRBD1 for D (5 bases). The ends were cut back, 10 bases at V and 3 bases at J, with 18 bases in the middle. Germline V gene data show CDR1 as LNHDA and CDR2 as SQIVND (reference sequence). The CDR3 spans 14 residues. This CDR3 is CATSWGGSDTEAFF. Here the CDR3 DNA reads TGTGCCACCAGTTGGGGGGGATCGGACACTGAAGCTTTCTTT. Variable domain in full (rest from reference TRBV19 and TRBJ1-1): DGGITQSPKYLFRKEGQNVTLSCEQNLNHDAMYWYRQDPGQGLRLIYYSQIVNDFQKGDIAEGYSVSREKKESFPLTVTSAQKNPTAFYLCATSWGGSDTEAFFGQGTRLTVV.

This chain uses TRBV7-2 with TRBJ1-5; maybe TRBD1 (6 bases). V was trimmed by 4 bases and J by 5 bases, leaving 15 bases between them. The CDR3 runs to 15 residues. The germline V gene has CDR1 SGHTA and CDR2 FQGNSA. The CDR3 is CASSWGARVDQPQHF. DNA for the CDR3: TGTGCCAGCAGCTGGGGGGCTCGAGTGGATCAGCCCCAGCATTTT.